A selection of T cell receptor beta chains follows, all from one sample in a study of T-cell reconstitution after alpha-beta-depleted transplantation in children. TCRdb re-analysed the PCR reads in MiXCR, keeping a single row per CDR3 protein. This table holds hundreds of thousands of distinct CDR3 sequences, roughly 15% found once. Sample: PBMCs from the stem cell graft donor, taken from the stem cell graft. The receptors were sampled from a human donor who donated a stem cell graft to a child with acute myeloid leukemia. Both conserved end residues are part of each CDR3. A D gene is named only where the DNA matches it firmly. Expanded clones are given a class, and other clones once, few, many or no size at all.

J,V,size,D,CDR3,DNA
TRBJ2-1,TRBV20-1,many,TRBD2,CSASPLAGRHYNEQFF,TGCAGTGCTAGTCCCTTAGCGGGGCGACACTACAATGAGCAGTTCTTC
TRBJ1-1,TRBV28,few,.,CASSLDVLRRGTEAFF,TGTGCCAGCAGTTTGGACGTTTTAAGGAGAGGGACTGAAGCTTTCTTT
TRBJ1-6,TRBV7-3,.,.,CASSLRASNSPLHF,TGTGCCAGCAGCTTACGGGCCTCCAATTCACCCCTCCACTTT
TRBJ1-6,TRBV20-1,many,.,CSAFELPVSSYNSPLHF,TGCAGTGCTTTCGAATTGCCGGTCAGCTCCTATAATTCACCCCTCCACTTT
TRBJ2-5,TRBV15,.,.,CATSRDGAHGDANLQYF,TGTGCCACCAGCAGAGACGGAGCCCACGGGGACGCCAATCTCCAGTACTTC
TRBJ2-3,TRBV4-1,few,TRBD1,CASRGTGTYTQYF,TGCGCCAGCAGGGGGACAGGGACGTATACGCAGTATTTT
TRBJ2-1,TRBV27,many,.,CASSLARQPYNEQFF,TGTGCCAGCAGTTTAGCTCGGCAACCCTACAATGAGCAGTTCTTC
TRBJ2-3,TRBV6-5,many,.,CASSYRPTDTQYF,TGTGCCAGCAGTTACCGCCCCACAGATACGCAGTATTTT
TRBJ2-3,TRBV7-9,few,.,CASSPTGILLGTQYF,TGTGCCAGCAGCCCTACAGGGATCCTGTTGGGTACGCAGTATTTT
TRBJ2-1,TRBV29-1,many,TRBD1,CSGSTGNEQFF,TGCAGCGGCTCGACAGGGAATGAGCAGTTCTTC
TRBJ2-1,TRBV6-1,many,TRBD1,CASSDGQGAVDEQFF,TGTGCCAGCAGTGATGGACAGGGGGCGGTTGATGAGCAGTTCTTC
TRBJ1-1,TRBV10-2,many,TRBD1,CASRGQSTEAFF,TGCGCCAGCAGGGGACAGAGCACTGAAGCTTTCTTT
TRBJ2-2,TRBV20-1,few,.,CSALLGYTGELFF,TGCAGTGCTCTGCTGGGTTATACCGGGGAGCTGTTTTTT
TRBJ1-1,TRBV30,many,.,CAWNRGTYTEAFF,TGTGCCTGGAATCGGGGTACGTACACTGAAGCTTTCTTT
TRBJ1-2,TRBV18,few,TRBD1,CASSSGTGWNYGYTF,TGTGCCAGCTCATCCGGGACAGGGTGGAACTATGGCTACACCTTC
TRBJ2-7,TRBV10-3,many,.,CAINDGGPLSEQYF,TGTGCCATCAATGATGGGGGGCCGCTCTCCGAGCAGTACTTC
TRBJ2-7,TRBV29-1,many,TRBD1,CSVEKGAGEQYF,TGCAGCGTTGAAAAGGGGGCGGGCGAGCAGTACTTC
TRBJ2-1,TRBV12-3/TRBV12-4,many,.,CASSLNYNEQFF,TGTGCCAGCAGCTTGAACTACAATGAGCAGTTCTTC
TRBJ2-2,TRBV15,many,.,CATSRDSLSSNTGELFF,TGTGCCACCAGCAGAGATAGCCTGTCCTCGAACACCGGGGAGCTGTTTTTT
TRBJ1-6,TRBV20-1,many,.,CSARDPQPNPNSPLHF,TGCAGTGCTAGAGATCCGCAACCCAACCCCAATTCACCCCTCCACTTT
TRBJ2-4,TRBV20-1,many,.,CSAPGDLAKNIQYF,TGCAGTGCTCCAGGGGATTTAGCCAAAAACATTCAGTACTTC
TRBJ1-2,TRBV29-1,many,TRBD1,CSVDEGAHGYTF,TGCAGCGTTGATGAGGGGGCGCACGGCTACACCTTC